This T cell receptor (beta chain) was sequenced during a study of T cell repertoires in cytomegalovirus infection. Across the whole study: Matching HLA type, along with CMV infection, was indicated by public TCR beta signatures.

Germline loops: CDR1 DFQATT, CDR2 SNEGSKA (reference sequence). The length of the CDR3 is 16 residues. Trimming stripped 3 bases from V and 0 bases from J, with 15 bases between. This clonotype has at least ten counts. TCRdb analysed the reads with MiXCR anew, one entry per CDR3 protein. The sample has approximately 320,000 distinct CDR3 sequences, more than 8% seen once. Sequenced: PBMCs. The receptor was isolated from a human donor in good health (CMV status not recorded). Some clones in this sample may be carry-over from other donors' samples. V usage is TRBV20-1 and J usage is TRBJ1-5; possible D gene TRBD1, 5 bases. The CDR3 DNA reads TGCAGTGCTAGTGGCTGGGACGCCAATAGCAATCAGCCCCAGCATTTT. Its protein product is CSASGWDANSNQPQHF.